The clone carrying this T cell receptor (beta chain) showed up many times. The antigen remains undetermined. This CDR3 is built from 13 residues. Trimming shortened V by 2 bases and J by 6 bases, and 11 bases separated the two germline ends. TCRdb analysed the reads with MiXCR anew, one entry per CDR3 protein. The sample holds around 710,000 distinct CDR3 sequences, roughly 28% seen once. The data belong to a study of T cell repertoires in cytomegalovirus infection. Sequencing used cultured CD8+ T cells from PBMCs, obtained from culture after CMV antigen stimulation. The sequence derives from a human donor in good health (CMV status not recorded). Some clones in this sample may be carry-over from other donors' samples. The V call is TRBV12-3 or TRBV12-4, the J call TRBJ2-7, with D unclear. The CDR3 DNA sequence: TGTGCCAGCAGTTTATCGGCGGCAGCCGAGCAGTACTTC. Translated, it gives CASSLSAAAEQYF.